These 30 T cell receptor beta chains were all obtained from the same sample, sequenced in a study of cytomegalovirus exposure and HLA in healthy donors. The assay was immunoSEQ multiplex PCR, and TCRdb's table has in-frame clones only and misses some. The sample contains 70,000 or so clones, approximately 94% of which appear only once. Sequenced: PBMCs. The receptor source for this set is a young woman in good health and CMV-seronegative.

The chain uses TRBV18 and TRBJ2-5, with TRBD2 as a possible D gene (7 bases). The V end lost 3 bases, the J end lost 3 bases, and 14 bases lay between the germline ends. Germline V gene data show CDR1 as KGHSH and CDR2 as LQKENI. The CDR3 totals 15 residues. CDR3 DNA sequence: TGTGCCAGCTCACCTAGAGGGGGGGCAGAAGAGACCCAGTACTTC. Translating it yields CASSPRGGAEETQYF.

The chain combines TRBV27 with TRBJ1-2; no definite D call. This CDR3 is built from 13 residues. V lost 6 bases and J lost 4, with 12 bases in between. Germline V CDR1 and CDR2: MNHEY, SMNVEV (reference sequence). The DNA for the CDR3 is TGTGCCAGCAGCGCAGATCCGTCCTATGGCTACACCTTC. It specifies CASSADPSYGYTF.

The chain links TRBV6-6 to TRBJ1-2; tentative D call: TRBD1 (6 bases). Germline CDR1 is MNHNY and CDR2 is SVGAGI (reference sequence). The length of the CDR3 is 15 residues. V was shortened by 2 bases and J by 3 bases, with 13 bases between the two germline ends. As DNA, the CDR3 is TGTGCCAGCAGTTACGGACAGCCAGGGGACTATGGCTACACCTTC. Amino acid sequence: CASSYGQPGDYGYTF.

This clone came up once. J is TRBJ1-5 and V is TRBV6-1; D is unclear. The ends were cut back, 4 bases at V and 1 base at J, with 17 bases in the middle. Germline V gene lookup returns CDR1 MNHNS and CDR2 SASEGT. This CDR3 spans 17 amino acids. Written as DNA, the CDR3 is TGTGCCAGCAGTGCTGGAGTCGGCCCGGGAAGCAATCAGCCCCAGCATTTT. It is translated as CASSAGVGPGSNQPQHF.

The V call is TRBV5-8, the J call TRBJ1-2; D gene uncertain. The CDR3 loop spans 14 amino acids. V lost 0 bases, J lost 6 bases, and 12 bases lay in between. Looked up from germline, CDR1 is SGHTS and CDR2 is YDEGEE. The CDR3 here is CASSLDDSVDGYTF. The DNA of the CDR3 is TGTGCCAGCAGCTTGGATGACTCGGTGGATGGCTACACCTTC.

This sequence joins TRBV2 and TRBJ1-4; TRBD1 matches at 7 bases. Germline V gene lookup returns CDR1 SNHLY and CDR2 FYNNEI. V lost 8 bases, J lost 2 bases, and 5 bases stayed unmatched. The CDR3 has 14 amino acids. The CDR3 DNA reads as TGTGCCAGCGGGCACAGGGGTACTAATGAAAAACTGTTTTTT. Translating gives CASGHRGTNEKLFF.

CDR3: CASSVEGLAGATDTQYF. The CDR3 DNA reads as TGTGCCAGCAGCGTAGAGGGACTAGCGGGGGCCACAGATACGCAGTATTTT. This sequence joins TRBV9 and TRBJ2-3, with TRBD2 matching over 14 bases. In germline, CDR1 is SGDLS, CDR2 YYNGEE. This CDR3 comprises 17 residues. Germline trimming cut 0 bases from V and 2 bases from J; bases unmatched to any gene: 2. Variable domain in full (rest from reference TRBV9 and TRBJ2-3): DSGVTQTPKHLITATGQRVTLRCSPRSGDLSVYWYQQSLDQGLQFLIQYYNGEERAKGNILERFSAQQFPDLHSELNLSSLELGDSALYFCASSVEGLAGATDTQYFGPGTRLTVL.

The CDR3 reads CASSFNRVSYEQYF. The CDR3, as DNA: TGTGCCAGCAGTTTTAACAGGGTGTCCTACGAGCAGTACTTC. The chain joins TRBV28 to TRBJ2-7; tentative D call: TRBD1 (6 bases). V lost 3 bases to trimming and J lost 1 base, with 10 bases between them. The CDR3 totals 14 residues. The V gene's germline CDR1 is MDHEN and CDR2 SYDVKM. Full variable domain (outside the CDR3, taken from reference TRBV28 and TRBJ2-7): DVKVTQSSRYLVKRTGEKVFLECVQDMDHENMFWYRQDPGLGLRLIYFSYDVKMKEKGDIPEGYSVSREKKERFSLILESASTNQTSMYLCASSFNRVSYEQYFGPGTRLTVT.

The genes are TRBV19 and TRBJ2-7, with 11 bases fitting TRBD1. Germline CDR1 LNHDA, CDR2 SQIVND (reference sequence). This CDR3 has 14 residues. J gave up 3 bases and V 7 bases, and 5 bases lay outside the gene matches. CDR3 residues: CASKPGQGVYEQYF. The CDR3 coding sequence is TGTGCCAGTAAACCGGGACAGGGGGTCTACGAGCAGTACTTC.

The V gene is TRBV28, the J gene TRBJ1-2, with 7 nucleotides matching TRBD1. CDR3 size: 13 residues. V lost 3 bases to trimming and J lost 7 bases; unmatched junction nucleotides: 5. Germline V gives CDR1 MDHEN, CDR2 SYDVKM. Here the CDR3 reads CASSLAGTAGYTF. The CDR3 bases are TGTGCCAGCAGTTTGGCGGGGACAGCTGGCTACACCTTC.

The V and J genes are TRBV28 and TRBJ2-2, with 9 bases identical to TRBD1. This CDR3 is built from 14 residues. The J segment lost 6 bases and the V segment lost 5 bases, leaving 4 bases of the junction unmatched. Germline V gene sequence: CDR1 MDHEN, CDR2 SYDVKM. The CDR3 here is CASSRDRDAGELFF. CDR3 nucleotide sequence: TGTGCCAGCAGTCGGGACAGGGATGCCGGGGAGCTGTTTTTT. The full variable domain, in which reference TRBV28 and TRBJ2-2 provide the parts outside the CDR3, is DVKVTQSSRYLVKRTGEKVFLECVQDMDHENMFWYRQDPGLGLRLIYFSYDVKMKEKGDIPEGYSVSREKKERFSLILESASTNQTSMYLCASSRDRDAGELFFGEGSRLTVL.

V and J are TRBV4-3 and TRBJ2-3, with 9 positions matching TRBD1. CDR1 and CDR2 from the germline V gene are LGHNA and YSLEER. Losses at the gene ends were 3 bases for V and 3 bases for J; bases not matched to a gene: 7. The CDR3 spans 16 residues. Here the CDR3 reads CASSHATGGVTDTQYF. The CDR3 coding sequence is TGCGCCAGCAGCCATGCGACAGGGGGTGTTACAGATACGCAGTATTTT.

The J gene is TRBJ1-2, the V gene TRBV10-3; 7 positions match TRBD1. The CDR3 covers 15 residues. The J segment lost 4 bases and the V segment lost 3 bases, leaving 8 bases of the junction unmatched. Germline CDR1 and CDR2: ENHRY and SYGVKD. The CDR3 is CAISDRQGSSYGYTF. The CDR3 nucleotides are TGTGCCATCAGTGATAGACAGGGATCCTCCTATGGCTACACCTTC.

The V and J genes are TRBV29-1 and TRBJ1-2; possible D gene TRBD1, 6 bases. The CDR3 has 11 residues. Germline-derived CDR1 and CDR2 are SQVTM and ANQGSEA. Between the trimmed V and J ends, which lost 8 bases and 6 bases, there was a span of 13 bases. Here the CDR3 DNA reads TGCAGCCCCGGACAGAGTGATGGCTACACCTTC. As protein: CSPGQSDGYTF.

The rearrangement links TRBV4-3 to TRBJ1-5, with a possible D match to TRBD1 (5 bases). Germline CDR1 LGHNA, CDR2 YSLEER. The CDR3 loop spans 15 amino acids. The V end lost 2 bases, the J end lost 5 bases, and 13 bases lay between the germline ends. Here the CDR3 DNA reads TGCGCCAGCAGCCAATCGTGGGGAGGGGATCAGCCCCAGCATTTT. It encodes CASSQSWGGDQPQHF.

This clone showed up just once. The DNA of the CDR3 is TGCGCCAGCAGCCTGGAGACAGGGGGTGAGTGGGCTTTCTTT. Amino acids: CASSLETGGEWAFF. The chain has TRBV5-1 and TRBJ1-1; 9 bases are a match to TRBD1. The V gene's germline CDR1 is SGHRS and CDR2 YFSETQ. V lost 4 bases and J lost 11; bases outside the gene matches: 12. The CDR3 spans 14 residues.

This clone appeared a single time. CDR3: CASSQGSSGDYGYTF. In nucleotides, the CDR3 is TGTGCCAGCAGTCAAGGGTCGTCGGGGGACTATGGCTACACCTTC. The J gene is TRBJ1-2, the V gene TRBV28; tentatively, D is TRBD1 (5 bases). V was clipped by 5 bases and J by 3 bases, with 16 bases between them. The CDR3 extends over 15 amino acids. Germline CDR1 is MDHEN and CDR2 is SYDVKM.

V gene TRBV27 combines with J gene TRBJ2-7, with 15 bases matching TRBD2. Germline-derived CDR1 and CDR2 are MNHEY and SMNVEV (reference sequence). With V trimmed by 5 bases and J by 4 bases, 3 bases remained unmatched. The length of the CDR3 is 15 residues. CDR3 in DNA: TGTGCCAGCAGTCGTGGACTAGCGGGAGGGTACGAGCAGTACTTC. Translation: CASSRGLAGGYEQYF.

The CDR3 is CASIPSGTLTDTQYF. CDR3 DNA: TGCGCCAGCATTCCCAGCGGGACACTCACAGATACGCAGTATTTT. V gene TRBV10-2 combines with J gene TRBJ2-3; D may be TRBD2 (7 bases). There are 15 residues in the CDR3. Germline assignment: CDR1 WSHSY and CDR2 SAAADI. V lost 7 bases and J 2 bases, leaving 16 bases between the germline ends.

The chain links TRBV7-2 to TRBJ2-1; D unresolved. The germline V and J ends were trimmed by 4 bases and 2 bases, with 15 bases remaining between them. The germline gives CDR1 SGHTA, CDR2 FQGNSA. The CDR3 runs 16 residues. CDR3 region: CASSYEDWVPYNEQFF. Written as DNA, the CDR3 is TGTGCCAGCAGCTACGAGGATTGGGTTCCCTACAATGAGCAGTTCTTC.

The V call is TRBV7-3, the J call TRBJ2-1; a possible D gene is TRBD2 (6 bases). Germline CDR1 reads SGHTA; CDR2 reads FQGTGA. The length of the CDR3 is 13 residues. The V gene lost 5 bases and the J gene lost 6 bases, with 11 bases spanning the gap. CDR3 amino acids: CASSPRSGNEQFF. DNA of the CDR3: TGTGCCAGCAGCCCCCGTAGCGGCAATGAGCAGTTCTTC.

CDR3 protein: CASSQDFGEHSGNTIYF. CDR3 in DNA: TGCGCCAGCAGCCAAGACTTCGGGGAGCACTCTGGAAACACCATATATTTT. The chain couples TRBV4-3 to TRBJ1-3, with D hard to call. Trimming pared 0 bases from V and 0 bases from J, leaving 12 bases between. The CDR3 is made up of 17 amino acids. Germline V gene data show CDR1 as LGHNA and CDR2 as YSLEER.

The chain recombines TRBV27 with TRBJ2-5, with D perhaps matching TRBD2 (6 bases). CDR1 MNHEY and CDR2 SMNVEV come from the germline V gene (reference sequence). V lost 5 bases and J 0 bases, leaving 16 bases between the germline ends. The CDR3 has 16 amino acids. CDR3 sequence reads: CASSPRLGEYQETQYF. The DNA for the CDR3 is TGTGCCAGCAGTCCACGACTAGGGGAGTACCAAGAGACCCAGTACTTC.

The chain carries TRBV11-2 and TRBJ2-4; the match to TRBD2 covers 12 bases. Germline V gene sequence: CDR1 SGHAT, CDR2 FQNNGV. Germline trimming cut 5 bases from V and 2 bases from J; bases unmatched to any gene: 7. The CDR3 covers 17 residues. The CDR3 loop is CASSVLAGGWSKNIQYF. CDR3 DNA: TGTGCCAGCAGCGTCCTAGCGGGGGGGTGGTCCAAAAACATTCAGTACTTC.

The gene calls are TRBV7-3 and TRBJ2-3; 9 nucleotides line up with TRBD1. Germline V CDR1 and CDR2: SGHTA, FQGTGA. The CDR3 totals 15 residues. With 2 bases clipped from V and 6 bases from J, the junction kept 6 bases outside the gene matches. The CDR3 here is CASSLGGTGFDTQYF. Written as DNA, the CDR3 is TGTGCCAGCAGCTTAGGGGGGACAGGGTTTGATACGCAGTATTTT.

The chain is built from TRBV5-4 and TRBJ2-3, with D hard to call. The CDR3 length is 14 residues. V gave up 4 bases and J gave up 2 bases, with 11 bases separating them. Germline V gene sequence: CDR1 SGHNT, CDR2 YYREEE (reference sequence). CDR3 sequence: CASSRRVATDTQYF. Written as DNA, the CDR3 is TGTGCCAGCAGCCGCCGGGTGGCCACAGATACGCAGTATTTT. Drawing the rest from reference TRBV5-4 and TRBJ2-3, the complete variable domain is ETGVTQSPTHLIKTRGQQVTLRCSSQSGHNTVSWYQQALGQGPQFIFQYYREEENGRGNFPPRFSGLQFPNYSSELNVNALELDDSALYLCASSRRVATDTQYFGPGTRLTVL.

The chain employs TRBV7-9 and TRBJ2-5; 12 nucleotides align to TRBD1. This CDR3 has 16 residues. The V and J ends lost 5 bases and 4 bases, in that order; junction bases with no gene match: 8. The germline V gene has CDR1 SEHNR and CDR2 FQNEAQ (reference sequence). CDR3 in DNA: TGTGCCAGCAGCGATCGGGGGACAGGGGGCGGAGAGACCCAGTACTTC. Translating it yields CASSDRGTGGGETQYF.

This clone has just one count. The chain recombines TRBV5-6 with TRBJ2-2; 8 bases line up with TRBD1. J lost 3 bases, V lost 2 bases, and 6 bases had no gene match. The CDR3 has 16 amino acids. Germline V gene sequence: CDR1 SGHDT, CDR2 YYEEEE. The CDR3 region has the DNA TGTGCCAGCAGCTTCGGGACAGGCACCGACACCGGGGAGCTGTTTTTT. This codes for CASSFGTGTDTGELFF.

The rearrangement joins TRBV5-5 to TRBJ1-2, with 7 bases fitting TRBD1. This CDR3 region has 15 residues. The V segment lost 0 bases and the J segment 1 base; nucleotides outside the gene matches: 3. Per germline, CDR1 SGHKS and CDR2 YYEKEE (reference sequence). CDR3 in DNA: TGTGCCAGCAGCTTGGCCGCAGGGGGTAACTATGGCTACACCTTC. Protein: CASSLAAGGNYGYTF. Full variable domain (rest looked up from reference TRBV5-5 and TRBJ1-2): DAGVTQSPTHLIKTRGQQVTLRCSPISGHKSVSWYQQVLGQGPQFIFQYYEKEERGRGNFPDRFSARQFPNYSSELNVNALLLGDSALYLCASSLAAGGNYGYTFGSGTRLTVV.

This chain links TRBV11-2 with TRBJ2-2; TRBD1 might be the D (5 bases). CDR3 length: 15 residues. V was shortened by 3 bases and J by 4 bases, with 12 bases between the two germline ends. The germline V gene encodes CDR1 SGHAT and CDR2 FQNNGV. The CDR3 sequence: CASSFQGIVTGELFF. The CDR3 region has the DNA TGTGCCAGCAGCTTCCAGGGTATCGTCACCGGGGAGCTGTTTTTT.